These 16 T cell receptor beta chains share one sample of origin, sequenced in a study of T-cell memory formation after mild COVID-19. TCRdb re-called the 5' RACE reads with MiXCR, one entry per CDR3 protein. Of about 610,000 distinct CDR3 sequences detected, roughly 17% appear once; the ten largest clones hold about 8.1%. The specimen was PBMCs or a T cell subset sorted from them (not recorded which). These receptors all come from an adult woman who had mild COVID-19 (a few samples of this study predate the infection). Cell type and time point are not known.

The chain joins TRBV20-1 to TRBJ1-2, with D hard to call. Germline V gives CDR1 DFQATT, CDR2 SNEGSKA (reference sequence). The V end was cut by 0 bases, the J end by 0 bases, with 14 bases between. This CDR3 is built from 16 residues. Here the CDR3 reads CSARDLGPGANYGYTF. DNA of the CDR3: TGCAGTGCTAGAGATCTTGGGCCAGGAGCTAACTATGGCTACACCTTC.

This clonotype was detected only a few times. The chain couples TRBV28 to TRBJ2-3; D is undetermined. The CDR3 contains 11 residues. CDR1 is MDHEN, CDR2 SYDVKM, per germline. Trimming took 6 bases from V and 10 from J, leaving 11 bases between them. CDR3 amino acids: CASRWSHSQYF. The CDR3 nucleotides are TGTGCCAGCAGATGGTCTCATTCGCAGTATTTT.

This clonotype was detected a few times. The V gene is TRBV12-3 or TRBV12-4, the J gene TRBJ2-1, with 12 bases that match TRBD2. The CDR3 totals 18 residues. The junction had 17 bases not matched to a gene; V was cut back by 4 bases and J by 10 bases. The CDR3 DNA reads TGTGCCAGCAGTTCCTGGGACGGAGGACTAGCGGGAAGGGGGGAGCAGTTCTTC. Protein product: CASSSWDGGLAGRGEQFF.

The rearrangement uses TRBV4-1 and TRBJ1-4; the D is unclear. The CDR3 is made up of 15 amino acids. Deletions cut 0 bases from V and 7 bases from J, with 12 bases between. Germline CDR1 and CDR2: MGHRA and YSYEKL. CDR3 DNA: TGCGCCAGCAGCCAAGATAGCGGTCTGGTTGAAAAACTGTTTTTT. Its protein is CASSQDSGLVEKLFF.

This clonotype was picked up a small number of times. This chain joins TRBV20-1 and TRBJ2-2; TRBD1 agrees at 11 bases. Germline CDR1 reads DFQATT; CDR2 reads SNEGSKA (reference sequence). This CDR3 contains 16 residues. The junction had 2 bases not matched to a gene; V was cut back by 2 bases and J by 0 bases. The CDR3 region is CSARMGQGANTGELFF. The CDR3 bases are TGCAGTGCTAGAATGGGACAGGGGGCGAACACCGGGGAGCTGTTTTTT.

This clonotype was seen a handful of times. The rearrangement links TRBV23-1 to TRBJ2-7; TRBD1 or TRBD2 may be the D gene (5 bases each). TRBV23-1 is an ORF, with its function uncertain. V lost 7 bases to trimming and J lost 1 base, with 23 bases between them. The CDR3 is 17 residues long. This CDR3 is CASIKGTRDEESYEQYF. The DNA of the CDR3 is TGCGCCAGCATTAAGGGGACCCGGGACGAAGAGTCCTACGAGCAGTACTTC.

This chain uses TRBV5-5 with TRBJ1-2, with D hard to call. CDR1 is SGHKS and CDR2 is YYEKEE in the germline V gene (reference sequence). CDR3 length equals 15 residues. V gave up 3 bases and J gave up 5 bases, with 17 bases separating them. The CDR3 nucleotides read TGTGCCAGCAGCTGGGATACAGTGTCTGATTATGGCTACACCTTC. This codes for CASSWDTVSDYGYTF.

This clonotype was seen more than once but under ten times. The rearrangement links TRBV18 to TRBJ2-3, with 9 bases aligning to TRBD1. The CDR3 totals 17 residues. V trimming: 3 bases; J trimming: 3 bases; junction bases outside the gene matches: 10. CDR1 is KGHSH, CDR2 LQKENI, per germline. CDR3 sequence: CASSPQAGTGRTDTQYF. The CDR3 DNA sequence: TGTGCCAGCTCACCCCAAGCCGGGACAGGGCGTACAGATACGCAGTATTTT.

CDR3 coding DNA: TGTGCCACCAGTGTCAAGGGGGGCGCTGGGGCCAACGTCCTGACTTTC. Translating it yields CATSVKGGAGANVLTF. The chain recombines TRBV24-1 with TRBJ2-6, with D perhaps given as TRBD1 or TRBD2 (6 bases each). CDR1 and CDR2 from the germline V gene are KGHDR and SFDVKD. Trimming pared 5 bases from V and 2 bases from J, leaving 12 bases between. The CDR3 has 16 residues.

The CDR3 DNA reads as TGTGCCAGCAGCGTAGTGTCGGGACTAACTTACAATGAGCAGTTCTTC. Amino acids: CASSVVSGLTYNEQFF. The rearrangement joins TRBV9 to TRBJ2-1, with 7 positions matching TRBD2. Germline CDR1 SGDLS, CDR2 YYNGEE. The V segment lost 0 bases and the J segment 4 bases; nucleotides outside the gene matches: 7. This CDR3 has 16 amino acids.

The genes are TRBV3-1 and TRBJ2-1, with D tentatively TRBD2 (5 bases). The CDR3 loop spans 12 amino acids. Germline CDR1 reads LGHDT; CDR2 reads YNNKEL (reference sequence). The V end lost 4 bases, the J end lost 11 bases, and 12 bases lay between the germline ends. This CDR3 is CASSPAAGKQFF. For the CDR3, the DNA is TGTGCCAGCAGCCCTGCGGCCGGGAAGCAGTTCTTC.

The sample holds a few counts of this clonotype. This rearrangement joins TRBV6-2 or TRBV6-3 to TRBJ2-7, with D perhaps matching TRBD1 or TRBD2 (5 bases each). V lost 0 bases and J lost 4, with 22 bases in between. The germline V gene has CDR1 MNHEY and CDR2 SVGEGT. The length of the CDR3 is 18 residues. The CDR3 here is CASSYSRGLDARRYEQYF. The DNA of the CDR3 is TGTGCCAGCAGTTACTCGAGGGGCCTGGATGCACGTAGATACGAGCAGTACTTC.

CDR3 amino acids: CASRRDISPLHF. The CDR3 bases are TGTGCCAGCAGGCGGGATATTTCACCCCTCCACTTT. The chain joins TRBV25-1 to TRBJ1-6; D is uncertain. Trimming removed 6 bases from V and 9 bases from J, with 9 bases in between. CDR1 MGHDK and CDR2 SYGVNS come from the germline V gene. This CDR3 has 12 residues.

This clonotype was counted many times. The rearrangement joins TRBV30 to TRBJ2-3, with 8 nucleotides matching TRBD2. The germline gives CDR1 GTSNPN, CDR2 SVGIG (reference sequence). The CDR3 has 15 amino acids. V shed 4 bases and J 5 bases; nucleotides not matched to a gene: 11. The CDR3 coding sequence is TGTGCCTGGACGATTACAGAGCGGGAGCAAGATACGCAGTATTTT. It codes for CAWTITEREQDTQYF.

The rearrangement links TRBV4-1 to TRBJ2-3; the match to TRBD1 covers 7 bases. The germline V gene has CDR1 MGHRA and CDR2 YSYEKL. The CDR3 has 15 residues. V lost 4 bases to trimming and J lost 2 bases; unmatched junction nucleotides: 6. The CDR3, as DNA: TGCGCCAGCAGCCGCCGACAGGGCTACACAGATACGCAGTATTTT. Protein product: CASSRRQGYTDTQYF.

The chain couples TRBV7-3 to TRBJ1-2; no clear D. The V end was cut by 5 bases, the J end by 3 bases, with 16 bases between. The germline V gene encodes CDR1 SGHTA and CDR2 FQGTGA. There are 15 residues in the CDR3. In DNA, the CDR3 is TGTGCCAGCAGCCCGGGGTCGGGAACTTACTATGGCTACACCTTC. This codes for CASSPGSGTYYGYTF.